One sample yielded the 18 T cell receptor beta chains listed below, sequenced in a study of T cells expressing NK-cell markers. TCRdb reanalyzed the 5' RACE reads and collapses them to one entry per CDR3 protein, without DNA. Recorded for this sample: about 380,000 distinct CDR3 sequences. The specimen sequenced was blood T cells: a sorted CD56 or NKG2C T cell subset, CD4+ or CD8+ T cells, or bulk PBMC T cells (not recorded which). The receptor set was obtained from a man aged 18-75 years in good health.

This chain links TRBV6-1 with TRBJ2-5; the D call from TCRdb, TRBD1, cannot be confirmed without DNA. The CDR3 is 17 amino acids. The germline V gene has CDR1 MNHNS and CDR2 SASEGT. CDR3 sequence: CASSRRGASLYQETQYF.

CDR3 loop: CASSPSMGGNTGELFF. This chain links TRBV19 with TRBJ2-2; TCRdb gives TRBD1 as the D gene, but with no DNA this cannot be confirmed. The CDR3 is made up of 16 amino acids. In germline, CDR1 is LNHDA, CDR2 SQIVND (reference sequence). Using reference TRBV19 and TRBJ2-2 for the parts outside the CDR3, the full variable domain is DGGITQSPKYLFRKEGQNVTLSCEQNLNHDAMYWYRQDPGQGLRLIYYSQIVNDFQKGDIAEGYSVSREKKESFPLTVTSAQKNPTAFYLCASSPSMGGNTGELFFGEGSRLTVL.

The genes are TRBV5-4 and TRBJ2-7. Per germline, CDR1 SGHNT and CDR2 YYREEE (reference sequence). The CDR3 loop spans 13 amino acids. The CDR3 spells CASSLNFGYEQYF.

J is TRBJ1-2 and V is TRBV7-2; the D call of TRBD1 rests on TCRdb alone, since no DNA is present to check it. CDR1 is SGHTA and CDR2 is FQGNSA in the germline V gene. The CDR3 spans 16 residues. The CDR3 loop is CASSRGTGGANYGYTF. Full variable domain (missing parts from reference TRBV7-2 and TRBJ1-2): GAGVSQSPSNKVTEKGKDVELRCDPISGHTALYWYRQSLGQGLEFLIYFQGNSAPDKSGLPSDRFSAERTGGSVSTLTIQRTQQEDSAVYLCASSRGTGGANYGYTFGSGTRLTVV.

This sequence joins TRBV7-8 and TRBJ2-5; lacking DNA, the TRBD1 call made by TCRdb goes unchecked. The CDR3 has 12 amino acids. From germline, CDR1 is SGHVS and CDR2 FQNEAQ. CDR3 residues: CAFSDREETQYF. The whole variable domain, filled in from reference TRBV7-8 and TRBJ2-5, reads GAGVSQSPRYKVAKRGQDVALRCDPISGHVSLFWYQQALGQGPEFLTYFQNEAQLDKSGLPSDRFFAERPEGSVSTLKIQRTQQEDSAVYLCAFSDREETQYFGPGTRLLVL.

The gene calls are TRBV15 and TRBJ2-3; without DNA, the TCRdb call of TRBD1 cannot be checked. This CDR3 is built from 18 residues. The germline CDR1 and CDR2 sequences are LNHNV and YYDKDF (reference sequence). This chain's CDR3 is CATSRDRTGPRYRDTQYF.

The chain has TRBV27 and TRBJ2-7. Germline V lookup: CDR1 MNHEY, CDR2 SMNVEV (reference sequence). The length of the CDR3 is 14 residues. This chain's CDR3 is CASSLKATLGEQYF.

The rearrangement links TRBV5-1 to TRBJ1-1. Germline V gene data show CDR1 as SGHRS and CDR2 as YFSETQ. The CDR3 runs to 13 residues. The chain's CDR3 is CASRQFMNTEAFF. Supplemented by reference TRBV5-1 and TRBJ1-1, the full variable domain reads KAGVTQTPRYLIKTRGQQVTLSCSPISGHRSVSWYQQTPGQGLQFLFEYFSETQRNKGNFPGRFSGRQFSNSRSEMNVSTLELGDSALYLCASRQFMNTEAFFGQGTRLTVV.

This chain joins TRBV7-9 and TRBJ1-2. This CDR3 has 15 residues. Germline-derived CDR1 and CDR2 are SEHNR and FQNEAQ (reference sequence). The CDR3 loop is CASSSQSLRNYGYTF.

V is TRBV7-3 and J is TRBJ1-1. This CDR3 has 15 amino acids. Germline V CDR1 and CDR2: SGHTA, FQGTGA. The chain's CDR3 is CASSSGGLGNTEAFF.

J is TRBJ1-2 and V is TRBV7-9; TCRdb outputs TRBD1, but without DNA this stays unchecked. The length of the CDR3 is 14 residues. Germline V gene sequence: CDR1 SEHNR, CDR2 FQNEAQ (reference sequence). The CDR3 sequence: CASELNTGYSGYTF.

The V gene is TRBV7-9, the J gene TRBJ2-7; TCRdb's D call of TRBD1 is untestable without DNA. The germline CDR1 and CDR2 sequences are SEHNR and FQNEAQ (reference sequence). The length of the CDR3 is 17 residues. This chain's CDR3 is CASSFLTGTLNLYEQYF. The whole variable domain, remainder taken from reference TRBV7-9 and TRBJ2-7, is DTGVSQNPRHKITKRGQNVTFRCDPISEHNRLYWYRQTLGQGPEFLTYFQNEAQLEKSRLLSDRFSAERPKGSFSTLEIQRTEQGDSAMYLCASSFLTGTLNLYEQYFGPGTRLTVT.

V usage is TRBV7-2 and J usage is TRBJ2-2; TCRdb picks TRBD1, but there is no DNA to check that call. Germline V gene data show CDR1 as SGHTA and CDR2 as FQGNSA. This CDR3 comprises 15 residues. CDR3 residues: CASSSLGRGTGELFF.

The rearrangement uses TRBV15 and TRBJ2-6; TCRdb proposes TRBD1, but this gene call is untestable without DNA. Germline V gene lookup returns CDR1 LNHNV and CDR2 YYDKDF (reference sequence). This CDR3 is 18 amino acids long. The CDR3 loop is CATSSPGQGALGANVLTF.

V gene TRBV4-2 combines with J gene TRBJ2-3; TCRdb outputs TRBD2, but without DNA this stays unchecked. CDR1 and CDR2 from the germline V gene are LGHNA and YNFKEQ. The CDR3 runs to 15 residues. CDR3 sequence: CASSSQEGPNDTQYF.

The chain has TRBV5-1 and TRBJ2-6; TCRdb lists TRBD2, though no DNA is available to test this call. The CDR3 extends over 19 amino acids. Germline lookup yields CDR1 SGHRS and CDR2 YFSETQ. The CDR3 loop is CASSGEGTGSYSGANVLTF. The whole variable domain, filled in from reference TRBV5-1 and TRBJ2-6, reads KAGVTQTPRYLIKTRGQQVTLSCSPISGHRSVSWYQQTPGQGLQFLFEYFSETQRNKGNFPGRFSGRQFSNSRSEMNVSTLELGDSALYLCASSGEGTGSYSGANVLTFGAGSRLTVL.

This rearrangement joins TRBV29-1 to TRBJ2-4; TCRdb outputs TRBD2, but without DNA this stays unchecked. The germline gives CDR1 SQVTM, CDR2 ANQGSEA. The CDR3 consists of 11 residues. CDR3 loop: CSVGGGNIQYF.

This rearrangement joins TRBV12-3 or TRBV12-4 to TRBJ2-7; TCRdb returns TRBD1, unconfirmable since there is no DNA. The CDR3 covers 15 residues. The CDR3 is CASSPGRDPSYEQYF.